The clone carrying this T cell receptor beta chain was picked up many times. Its antigen is unknown. V was trimmed by 4 bases and J by 5 bases, leaving 12 bases between them. The CDR3 consists of 13 residues. The V gene's germline CDR1 is SGHNT and CDR2 YYREEE (reference sequence). The sample originates from a study of Ad26.COV2.S vaccination and SARS-CoV-2 variants. Across the whole study: Donor was one of the participants in the Ad26.COV2.S arm of the COV1001 trial. The study gave Ad26.COV2.S intramuscularly, once or twice 56 days apart.

Libraries were prepared by immunoSEQ multiplex PCR; TCRdb keeps only in-frame clonotypes and omits some of them. The data contain 400,000 to 450,000 clones, about 90% of them seen just once; the ten biggest clones take up around 4.5%. Study-level findings and limits: TCR breadth and depth estimates may have understated total T cell responses. Among vaccine recipients, spike-specific TCR breadth exceeded that of placebo recipients.

Regarding treatment: 15 to 20 received Ad26.COV2.S at low or high dose, single or two shots; several received placebo; per-sample allocation not given. Sampling was done on day 63 after the first vaccine or placebo injection. The sequence was collected from a person between 18 and 65 years old who received the Ad26.COV2.S COVID-19 vaccine or a placebo. The sequencing used peripheral blood, collected in a trial of Ad26.COV2.S vaccine versus placebo. V usage is TRBV5-4 and J usage is TRBJ2-5; a possible D gene is TRBD2 (5 bases). CDR3 protein: CASSPYASETQYF. CDR3 nucleotides: TGTGCCAGCAGCCCTTATGCTAGCGAGACCCAGTACTTC.